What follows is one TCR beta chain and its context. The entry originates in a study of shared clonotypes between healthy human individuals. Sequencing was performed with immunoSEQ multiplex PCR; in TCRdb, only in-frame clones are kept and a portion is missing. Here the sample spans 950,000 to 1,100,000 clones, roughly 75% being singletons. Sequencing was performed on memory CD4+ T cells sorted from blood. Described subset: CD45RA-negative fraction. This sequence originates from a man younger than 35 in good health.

The CDR3 is CASSLREAGAYEQYF. Here the CDR3 DNA reads TGTGCCAGCAGCTTAAGGGAAGCGGGAGCCTACGAGCAGTACTTC. The chain employs TRBV11-2 and TRBJ2-7; TRBD2 agrees at 8 bases. The CDR3 is made up of 15 amino acids. With 2 bases clipped from V and 2 bases from J, the junction kept 5 bases outside the gene matches. CDR1 SGHAT and CDR2 FQNNGV come from the germline V gene.